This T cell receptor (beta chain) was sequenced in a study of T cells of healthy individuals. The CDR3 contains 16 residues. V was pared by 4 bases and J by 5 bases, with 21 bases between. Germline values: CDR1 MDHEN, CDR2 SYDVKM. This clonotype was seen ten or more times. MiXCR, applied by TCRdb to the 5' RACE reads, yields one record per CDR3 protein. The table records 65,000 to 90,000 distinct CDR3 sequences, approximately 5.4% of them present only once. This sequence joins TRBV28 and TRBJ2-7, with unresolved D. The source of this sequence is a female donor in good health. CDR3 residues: CASSSSMEGVRDEQYF. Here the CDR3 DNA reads TGTGCCAGCAGTTCATCAATGGAAGGAGTTAGAGACGAGCAGTACTTC.